These T cell receptor beta chains were read from a single sample in a study of blood T cell repertoires in COVID-19. Using immunoSEQ multiplex PCR, the repertoire was profiled, and TCRdb retains in-frame clones only, with some absent. The sample consists of under 200,000 clones, approximately 80% of them appearing once. The sequenced sample was PBMCs or T cells enriched from blood (not recorded which). Receptor source: a woman aged 60-70 years with acute COVID-19. CDR3s include the opening cysteine and the closing phenylalanine or tryptophan. The order of the fields is V gene, J gene, D gene, clone size, CDR3 DNA, CDR3 protein. A D gene is named only where the DNA matches it firmly. Not every row has a clone size; where given, it reads once, few, many or a size class.

v_gene: TRBV5-6; j_gene: TRBJ1-2; d_gene: -; abundance: -; CDR3nt: TGTGCCAGCAGCTGGAGCGGGGGCTACACCTTC; CDR3aa: CASSWSGGYTF
v_gene: TRBV5-6; j_gene: TRBJ1-5; d_gene: TRBD1; abundance: -; CDR3nt: TGTGCCAGCAGCCCAACAGGGGAGAGCAATCAGCCCCAGCATTTT; CDR3aa: CASSPTGESNQPQHF
v_gene: TRBV7-2; j_gene: TRBJ1-4; d_gene: -; abundance: few; CDR3nt: TGTGCCAGCAGCGCATCCCGGGCCCCGGGGGAAAAACTGTTTTTT; CDR3aa: CASSASRAPGEKLFF
v_gene: TRBV2; j_gene: TRBJ2-2; d_gene: TRBD1; abundance: -; CDR3nt: TGTGCCAGCAGTCCGGGACAGGCGAACACCGGGGAGCTGTTTTTT; CDR3aa: CASSPGQANTGELFF
v_gene: TRBV2; j_gene: TRBJ1-4; d_gene: TRBD1; abundance: -; CDR3nt: TGTGCCAGCAGCGCCCAGGGGGCGCGTCCCTCCGAAAAACTGTTTTTT; CDR3aa: CASSAQGARPSEKLFF
v_gene: TRBV3-1/TRBV3-2; j_gene: TRBJ2-2; d_gene: -; abundance: -; CDR3nt: TGTGCCAGCAGCCAAGATAACAGGACCGGCACCGGGGAGCTGTTTTTT; CDR3aa: CASSQDNRTGTGELFF
v_gene: TRBV11-2; j_gene: TRBJ2-5; d_gene: -; abundance: once; CDR3nt: TGTGCCAGCAGCTTAGACAGGGGTGAGACCCAGTACTTC; CDR3aa: CASSLDRGETQYF
v_gene: TRBV5-1; j_gene: TRBJ2-1; d_gene: -; abundance: -; CDR3nt: TGCGCCAGCAGCCTGACGGGTGACTCCTACAATGAGCAGTTCTTC; CDR3aa: CASSLTGDSYNEQFF
v_gene: TRBV5-1; j_gene: TRBJ1-6; d_gene: TRBD1; abundance: -; CDR3nt: TGCGCCAGCAGCCCAGGACAGGGACAGTATAATTCACCCCTCCACTTT; CDR3aa: CASSPGQGQYNSPLHF
v_gene: TRBV7-2; j_gene: TRBJ1-2; d_gene: -; abundance: -; CDR3nt: TGTGCCAGCAGCTTAGCGCTAGTCAGGGAATTACATGGCTACACCTTC; CDR3aa: CASSLALVRELHGYTF
v_gene: TRBV9; j_gene: TRBJ2-3; d_gene: -; abundance: -; CDR3nt: TGTGCCAGCAGCGTAGGTGGCGGAGATACGCAGTATTTT; CDR3aa: CASSVGGGDTQYF
v_gene: TRBV6-4; j_gene: TRBJ2-2; d_gene: -; abundance: -; CDR3nt: TGTGCCAGCACTCCGACAGTTAACACCGGGGAGCTGTTTTTT; CDR3aa: CASTPTVNTGELFF
v_gene: TRBV6-1; j_gene: TRBJ2-3; d_gene: TRBD2; abundance: -; CDR3nt: TGTGCCAGCAGTGAATTGACTAGCGGGGGAACTGGGACAGATACGCAGTATTTT; CDR3aa: CASSELTSGGTGTDTQYF
v_gene: TRBV7-6; j_gene: TRBJ1-1; d_gene: -; abundance: -; CDR3nt: TGTGCCAGCAGCTTAGAACGCGGCACTGAAGCTTTCTTT; CDR3aa: CASSLERGTEAFF
v_gene: TRBV5-4; j_gene: TRBJ2-2; d_gene: TRBD1; abundance: once; CDR3nt: TGTGCCAGCAGCAGTTTACAGGGGGCGTACACCGGGGAGCTGTTTTTT; CDR3aa: CASSSLQGAYTGELFF
v_gene: TRBV28; j_gene: TRBJ2-1; d_gene: -; abundance: -; CDR3nt: TGTGCCAGCAGTTTCGGCAGGAATGAGCAGTTCTTC; CDR3aa: CASSFGRNEQFF
v_gene: TRBV4-3; j_gene: TRBJ2-2; d_gene: -; abundance: once; CDR3nt: TGCGCCAGCAGCCAAGATGAGATTAACACCGGGGAGCTGTTTTTT; CDR3aa: CASSQDEINTGELFF
v_gene: TRBV12-3/TRBV12-4; j_gene: TRBJ1-5; d_gene: -; abundance: once; CDR3nt: TGTGCCAGCAGAACTTATAGCAATCAGCCCCAGCATTTT; CDR3aa: CASRTYSNQPQHF
v_gene: TRBV5-6; j_gene: TRBJ1-5; d_gene: -; abundance: -; CDR3nt: TGTGCCAGCAGCTCAGGGGATCAGCCCCAGCATTTT; CDR3aa: CASSSGDQPQHF
v_gene: TRBV11-2; j_gene: TRBJ1-4; d_gene: -; abundance: few; CDR3nt: TGTGCCAGCAGTCCCGTCAGGGGCCTTAATGAAAAACTGTTTTTT; CDR3aa: CASSPVRGLNEKLFF
v_gene: TRBV2; j_gene: TRBJ2-7; d_gene: TRBD2; abundance: -; CDR3nt: TGTGCCAGCAGGGACGGACTAGCGGGCCCCTACGAGCAGTACTTC; CDR3aa: CASRDGLAGPYEQYF
v_gene: TRBV15; j_gene: TRBJ1-5; d_gene: -; abundance: -; CDR3nt: TGTGCCACCAGCAGAGAGAGTAGCAATCAGCCCCAGCATTTT; CDR3aa: CATSRESSNQPQHF
v_gene: TRBV19; j_gene: TRBJ2-2; d_gene: TRBD1; abundance: -; CDR3nt: TGTGCCAGTAGCCGGGACAGGGGGCAAACCGGGGAGCTGTTTTTT; CDR3aa: CASSRDRGQTGELFF
v_gene: TRBV6-5; j_gene: TRBJ1-5; d_gene: -; abundance: -; CDR3nt: TGTGCCAGCAGTTATGGAGGGGCAGGTCAGCCCCAGCATTTT; CDR3aa: CASSYGGAGQPQHF
v_gene: TRBV7-6; j_gene: TRBJ2-5; d_gene: -; abundance: -; CDR3nt: TGTGCCAGCAGCTTAGACCGAGTACGGGAGACCCAGTACTTC; CDR3aa: CASSLDRVRETQYF
v_gene: TRBV18; j_gene: TRBJ1-6; d_gene: -; abundance: -; CDR3nt: TGTGCCAGCTCACCTCGCGGGGGAGACTCACCCCTCCACTTT; CDR3aa: CASSPRGGDSPLHF
v_gene: TRBV7-2; j_gene: TRBJ2-7; d_gene: -; abundance: -; CDR3nt: TGTGCCAGCGGTGGACACCTCTACGAGCAGTACTTC; CDR3aa: CASGGHLYEQYF
v_gene: TRBV19; j_gene: TRBJ1-1; d_gene: -; abundance: -; CDR3nt: TGTGCCAGTCGCTTCCTCGGTATTATCGCTGAAGCTTTCTTT; CDR3aa: CASRFLGIIAEAFF
v_gene: TRBV5-1; j_gene: TRBJ2-1; d_gene: TRBD2; abundance: -; CDR3nt: TGCGCCAGCAGCCTACACGGGGGGGTTGAGCAGTTCTTC; CDR3aa: CASSLHGGVEQFF